This entry features one TCR beta chain sequence. This record comes from a study of somatic mutations in cytotoxic T cells in rheumatoid arthritis. TCRdb's copy holds only in-frame clones and misses some; the assay was immunoSEQ multiplex PCR. The top ten hold 0.9% to 1.2% of the sample, which has 10,000 or so clones, about 91% seen once. Specimen: CD4+ T cells sorted from blood. This TCR was sampled from a woman in her late teens or twenties with rheumatoid arthritis.

The CDR3 nucleotides are TGCAGCGTTGAAAACCGCGGAGCAAACACTGAAGCTTTCTTT. Translating gives CSVENRGANTEAFF. The chain uses TRBV29-1 and TRBJ1-1; D gene unclear. The CDR3 runs to 14 residues. The germline V gene encodes CDR1 SQVTM and CDR2 ANQGSEA. Trimming took 2 bases from V and 2 from J, leaving 12 bases between them.